This T cell receptor beta chain was sequenced in a study of T cells expressing NK-cell markers. TCRdb re-called the 5' RACE reads, yielding one record per CDR3 amino acid sequence without DNA. Its table records about 440,000 distinct CDR3 sequences. CDR1 DFQATT and CDR2 SNEGSKA come from the germline V gene (reference sequence). This CDR3 region has 14 residues. Sequencing input: blood T cells: a sorted CD56 or NKG2C T cell subset, CD4+ or CD8+ T cells, or bulk PBMC T cells (not recorded which). The TCR was taken from a woman between 18 and 70 years old in good health. This chain connects TRBV20-1 to TRBJ2-5; TCRdb outputs TRBD1, but without DNA this stays unchecked. CDR3 region: CSASFRGLKETQYF.